The clone carrying this T cell receptor beta chain was found once. Its antigen is as yet unknown. A single record per CDR3 protein comes from TCRdb applying MiXCR to the 5' RACE reads. This sample has some 320,000 distinct CDR3 sequences; around 15% occur once, and the top ten carry 20% to 25%. These data originate in a study of T-cell memory formation after mild COVID-19. General observations from the study: Contracting CD4+ clones lay largely in CM and EM, with CD8+ ones residing in EMRA. Clones shrinking from day 15 to 85 showed even CD4/CD8 mixes; later expanders tilted CD4+. Pre-infection memory carried some responding clones, suggesting that cross-reactive memory joined.

This sequence was found in a man aged 18 to 29 who had mild COVID-19 (a few samples of this study predate the infection). Cell type and time point are not known. The material sequenced was PBMCs or a T cell subset sorted from them (not recorded which).

CDR3 sequence: CASSFLQTANTGELFF. In nucleotides, the CDR3 is TGTGCCAGCAGTTTCTTGCAGACAGCGAACACCGGGGAGCTGTTTTTT. The chain recombines TRBV27 with TRBJ2-2; D possibly corresponds to TRBD1 (5 bases). Germline V gene lookup returns CDR1 MNHEY and CDR2 SMNVEV (reference sequence). This CDR3 is 16 amino acids long. Trimming shortened V by 3 bases and J by 0 bases, and 11 bases separated the two germline ends.